The 25 T cell receptor beta chains listed next were all sequenced from one sample in a study of spatial heterogeneity in lung cancer. MiXCR was run by TCRdb on the 5' RACE reads, yielding one entry per CDR3 protein. Altogether 60,000 to 90,000 distinct CDR3 sequences are present, about 14% being singletons, with the ten largest covering about 7.1%. This sample's time point: sample taken at primary tumor resection. Unsorted whole RNA samples from tumor, nontumor lung or frozen PBMC were sequenced. The material sequenced was PBMCs, taken at surgery. Receptors originate from a male donor with early-stage non-small cell lung cancer.

This clonotype was observed many times. The chain employs TRBV12-3 or TRBV12-4 and TRBJ2-5; maybe TRBD2 (5 bases). Trimming took 4 bases from V and 4 from J, leaving 13 bases between them. The CDR3 is 14 amino acids. The CDR3 DNA reads TGTGCCAGCAGTTCCTCCCGGGAAGGAGAGACCCAGTACTTC. It yields the protein CASSSSREGETQYF.

There are many counts of this clonotype. The CDR3 nucleotides read TGTGCCAGCAGCCAGGGACTAGCGGGGTCCTACAATGAGCAGTTCTTC. Translation: CASSQGLAGSYNEQFF. This chain links TRBV5-5 with TRBJ2-1; 13 bases fit TRBD2. The CDR3 covers 16 residues. V lost 4 bases, J lost 1 base, and 2 bases stayed unmatched. Germline CDR1 SGHKS, CDR2 YYEKEE (reference sequence).

This clonotype was recorded a few times. In nucleotides, the CDR3 is TGTGCCAGCAGTAGCCAGGGGGGTAGCTCCTACAATGAGCAGTTCTTC. Translation: CASSSQGGSSYNEQFF. The V and J genes are TRBV12-3 or TRBV12-4 and TRBJ2-1; D is perhaps TRBD1 (7 bases). The V and J ends lost 5 bases and 0 bases respectively, with 14 bases between them. This CDR3 spans 16 amino acids.

This clonotype was recorded many times. The V gene is TRBV16, the J gene TRBJ2-3; 7 positions match TRBD1. Germline lookup yields CDR1 KGHSY and CDR2 FQNENV. The V gene end was trimmed by 4 bases and the J gene end by 7 bases; junction bases not matched to a gene: 17. The CDR3 sequence is 17 residues long. In DNA, the CDR3 is TGTGCCAGCAGCCCCTCGACAGGGAGCTATCTCGCAAATACGCAGTATTTT. It is translated as CASSPSTGSYLANTQYF.

This clonotype was seen a few times. The chain employs TRBV15 and TRBJ1-6; 8 bases are shared with TRBD1. Trimming removed 6 bases from V and 5 bases from J; junction bases left unmatched: 12. Germline CDR1 and CDR2: LNHNV and YYDKDF (reference sequence). The CDR3 runs to 17 residues. This CDR3 is CATSWATGDVDNSPLHF. The CDR3 region has the DNA TGTGCCACCAGTTGGGCGACAGGGGACGTAGATAATTCACCCCTCCACTTT.

The chain links TRBV7-2 to TRBJ2-1; 7 bases are shared with TRBD2. Trimming removed 7 bases from V and 7 bases from J; junction bases left unmatched: 10. This CDR3 has 14 amino acids. The germline V gene encodes CDR1 SGHTA and CDR2 FQGNSA. CDR3 in amino acids: CASISGGRRNEQFF. The CDR3 nucleotides are TGTGCCAGCATCTCGGGAGGACGACGGAATGAGCAGTTCTTC.

The sample holds many counts of this clonotype. The chain combines TRBV5-1 with TRBJ2-3; D unclear. V shed 4 bases and J shed 6 bases, with 6 bases lying between them. Germline V gene sequence: CDR1 SGHRS, CDR2 YFSETQ. The CDR3 consists of 11 residues. DNA of the CDR3: TGCGCCAGCAGCGCCCGCGATACGCAGTATTTT. Its protein product is CASSARDTQYF.

Ten or more counts support this clonotype. The CDR3 region is CASRSGQGFTDTQYF. CDR3 coding DNA: TGTGCCAGCAGGTCGGGACAGGGTTTCACAGATACGCAGTATTTT. The V call is TRBV25-1, the J call TRBJ2-3, with 9 nucleotides matching TRBD1. The CDR3 is 15 amino acids. Germline CDR1 reads MGHDK; CDR2 reads SYGVNS. V shed 6 bases, J shed 2 bases, and the junction held 6 bases outside the gene matches. Together with reference TRBV25-1 and TRBJ2-3, the CDR3 gives the full variable domain: EADIYQTPRYLVIGTGKKITLECSQTMGHDKMYWYQQDPGMELHLIHYSYGVNSTEKGDLSSESTVSRIRTEHFPLTLESARPSHTSQYLCASRSGQGFTDTQYFGPGTRLTVL.

V gene TRBV7-2 combines with J gene TRBJ2-5; 11 bases match TRBD2. Trimming removed 4 bases from V and 2 bases from J; junction bases left unmatched: 9. There are 17 residues in the CDR3. Germline V lookup: CDR1 SGHTA, CDR2 FQGNSA. CDR3 protein: CASSSTTGTSGQETQYF. CDR3 coding DNA: TGTGCCAGCAGCTCGACAACCGGGACTAGCGGACAAGAGACCCAGTACTTC. Full variable domain (rest looked up from reference TRBV7-2 and TRBJ2-5): GAGVSQSPSNKVTEKGKDVELRCDPISGHTALYWYRQSLGQGLEFLIYFQGNSAPDKSGLPSDRFSAERTGGSVSTLTIQRTQQEDSAVYLCASSSTTGTSGQETQYFGPGTRLLVL.

This clonotype was counted at least ten times. V is TRBV3-1 and J is TRBJ2-3, with D unresolved. There are 16 residues in the CDR3. The germline V gene has CDR1 LGHDT and CDR2 YNNKEL (reference sequence). Trimming took 4 bases from V and 0 from J, leaving 14 bases between them. CDR3: CASSLRVQTSTDTQYF. The CDR3 region has the DNA TGTGCCAGCAGCCTTCGTGTGCAAACTAGCACAGATACGCAGTATTTT.

The V gene is TRBV15, the J gene TRBJ1-5; 7 bases match TRBD1. V dropped 5 bases and J dropped 2; count of bases not matched to a gene: 18. The CDR3 sequence is 19 residues long. Germline V gene lookup returns CDR1 LNHNV and CDR2 YYDKDF (reference sequence). The CDR3 DNA follows: TGTGCCACCAGCGCCGGCGAGGGAAGGGGGCCCTGGGGCAATCAGCCCCAGCATTTT. It encodes CATSAGEGRGPWGNQPQHF.

In its sample, this clonotype was seen many times. The rearrangement uses TRBV29-1 and TRBJ2-1; maybe TRBD2 (6 bases). The germline V gene encodes CDR1 SQVTM and CDR2 ANQGSEA. The CDR3 spans 14 residues. Trimming shortened V by 3 bases and J by 3 bases, and 12 bases separated the two germline ends. The CDR3 nucleotides read TGCAGCGTTGATGGAGGGATAGGCTACAATGAGCAGTTCTTC. The encoded protein is CSVDGGIGYNEQFF.

The J gene is TRBJ2-3, the V gene TRBV11-3; 7 bases fit TRBD2. The germline gives CDR1 SGHNT, CDR2 YENEEA. V lost 6 bases to trimming and J lost 0 bases; unmatched junction nucleotides: 12. The CDR3 runs to 17 residues. The CDR3 sequence: CASRRGLAASSTDTQYF. The DNA for the CDR3 is TGTGCCAGCAGACGCGGTCTAGCGGCCTCTAGCACAGATACGCAGTATTTT.

This clonotype was found many times. The J gene is TRBJ2-5, the V gene TRBV27, with a possible D match to TRBD2 (5 bases). This CDR3 region has 14 residues. CDR1 MNHEY and CDR2 SMNVEV come from the germline V gene (reference sequence). Trimming cost V 5 bases and J 1 base, with 11 bases left between them. DNA of the CDR3: TGTGCCAGCAGTCCGCTCGGACTCCAAGAGACCCAGTACTTC. This translates into CASSPLGLQETQYF.

The V gene is TRBV12-5, the J gene TRBJ2-1; 8 bases are shared with TRBD1. Losses at the gene ends were 5 bases for V and 2 bases for J; bases not matched to a gene: 5. This CDR3 is built from 15 residues. CDR1 and CDR2 from the germline V gene are LGHNT and FRNRAP. The CDR3 DNA reads TGTGCTAGTGGTATCTCAGGGGGCCCCTACAATGAGCAGTTCTTC. Protein: CASGISGGPYNEQFF.

This clonotype was counted at least ten times. This CDR3 reads CSARAGVDEQFF. CDR3 bases: TGCAGTGCGAGGGCGGGTGTCGATGAGCAGTTCTTC. V and J are TRBV20-1 and TRBJ2-1; possibly TRBD2 for D (5 bases). V was clipped by 6 bases and J by 8 bases, with 14 bases between them. The CDR3 is 12 residues long. Germline V gene sequence: CDR1 DFQATT, CDR2 SNEGSKA (reference sequence).

The chain links TRBV7-2 to TRBJ2-3; 11 bases agree with TRBD2. V lost 1 base, J lost 4 bases, and 10 bases stayed unmatched. Per the germline V gene, CDR1 is SGHTA and CDR2 is FQGNSA. This CDR3 has 18 amino acids. Written as DNA, the CDR3 is TGTGCCAGCAGCTTAGATCGGGCTAGCGGGAGGCAGGCAGATACGCAGTATTTT. Encoded protein: CASSLDRASGRQADTQYF.

The V and J genes are TRBV5-1 and TRBJ1-4; the D is unclear. Between the trimmed V and J ends, which lost 4 bases and 6 bases, there was a span of 10 bases. CDR3 size: 13 residues. Looked up from germline, CDR1 is SGHRS and CDR2 is YFSETQ. This CDR3 is CASSPRVDEKLFF. CDR3 DNA: TGCGCCAGCAGCCCTCGGGTCGATGAAAAACTGTTTTTT.

This clonotype was observed a handful of times. V is TRBV5-8 and J is TRBJ1-1; D is unresolved. CDR3 size: 14 residues. Germline lookup yields CDR1 SGHTS and CDR2 YDEGEE. Trimming stripped 0 bases from V and 0 bases from J, with 6 bases between. The CDR3 coding sequence is TGTGCCAGCAGCTTGGCCGCGTTGAACACTGAAGCTTTCTTT. Its protein product is CASSLAALNTEAFF. Drawing the rest from reference TRBV5-8 and TRBJ1-1, the complete variable domain is EAGVTQSPTHLIKTRGQQATLRCSPISGHTSVYWYQQALGLGLQFLLWYDEGEERNRGNFPPRFSGRQFPNYSSELNVNALELEDSALYLCASSLAALNTEAFFGQGTRLTVV.

This clonotype was seen a handful of times. V and J are TRBV27 and TRBJ2-3; possible D gene TRBD1, 5 bases. V dropped 5 bases and J dropped 2 bases, with 11 bases sitting between them. Looked up from germline, CDR1 is MNHEY and CDR2 is SMNVEV (reference sequence). The CDR3 length is 14 residues. CDR3 in DNA: TGTGCCAGCAGTATCGGACAAGACACAGATACGCAGTATTTT. Translating gives CASSIGQDTDTQYF.

The chain couples TRBV23-1 to TRBJ2-7, with TRBD1 matching 9 bases. TRBV23-1 is identified as an open reading frame with a role that is uncertain. The length of the CDR3 is 16 residues. V lost 6 bases and J lost 3; bases outside the gene matches: 12. CDR3: CASSRPTTGGLYEQYF. Written as DNA, the CDR3 is TGCGCCAGCAGCCGGCCCACGACAGGGGGGCTCTACGAGCAGTACTTC.

The chain employs TRBV29-1 and TRBJ1-1, with a possible D match to TRBD1 (6 bases). The CDR3 length is 13 residues. Germline lookup yields CDR1 SQVTM and CDR2 ANQGSEA. Trimming shortened V by 6 bases and J by 3 bases, and 14 bases separated the two germline ends. The CDR3 spells CSVGKGGHTEAFF. The CDR3 region has the DNA TGCAGCGTAGGGAAGGGGGGGCACACTGAAGCTTTCTTT.

This clonotype was picked up one time. One end of the junction is discordant with germline, which a read error may explain. The chain has TRBV18 and TRBJ1-4; D is unclear. Germline CDR1 and CDR2: KGHSH and LQKENI. The CDR3 covers 13 residues. The CDR3 coding sequence is TGTGCCAGCTCACCACCCGGCAGCGAAAAACCGTTTTTT. This codes for CASSPPGSEKPFF.

This clonotype was detected ten times or more. The chain links TRBV29-1 to TRBJ2-1, with 7 bases that match TRBD2. Germline V gene lookup returns CDR1 SQVTM and CDR2 ANQGSEA. V lost 7 bases to trimming and J lost 7 bases; unmatched junction nucleotides: 10. This CDR3 comprises 13 residues. The CDR3 reads CSGSSGAGNEQFF. Here the CDR3 DNA reads TGCAGCGGGTCTAGCGGTGCGGGAAATGAGCAGTTCTTC.

This chain links TRBV20-1 with TRBJ1-1, with D perhaps matching TRBD1 (5 bases). The CDR3 is 13 residues long. Per germline, CDR1 DFQATT and CDR2 SNEGSKA (reference sequence). V lost 3 bases and J 10 bases, leaving 18 bases between the germline ends. CDR3 in DNA: TGCAGTGCTAGCAGAGGGGTCGCTACTAGAGCTTTCTTT. Protein sequence: CSASRGVATRAFF.